This TCR beta chain comes out of a study of cytomegalovirus exposure and HLA in healthy donors. Study-wide points: Diagnosis of cytomegalovirus status made by the classifier reportedly showed high specificity and sensitivity. Rare sequences made up most TCRs, while some public TCRs were found in many donors.

Method: immunoSEQ multiplex PCR; TCRdb's copy keeps in-frame clones and lacks some. Found here are some 170,000 clones, about 86% of them singletons; the top ten hold 2% to 2.5%. With regard to this clone: Its antigen is currently unknown.

This CDR3 comprises 12 residues. Germline CDR1 is LNHDA and CDR2 is SQIVND (reference sequence). Trimming took off 3 bases at V and 8 bases at J, with 8 bases between the two ends. This receptor was identified in a woman under 30 in good health and CMV-seronegative. The specimen was PBMCs. The chain is built from TRBV19 and TRBJ2-1, with D maybe TRBD1 (5 bases). CDR3: CASSIRADEQFF. The CDR3 DNA reads TGTGCCAGTAGTATCAGGGCGGATGAGCAGTTCTTC. Variable domain in full (rest from reference TRBV19 and TRBJ2-1): DGGITQSPKYLFRKEGQNVTLSCEQNLNHDAMYWYRQDPGQGLRLIYYSQIVNDFQKGDIAEGYSVSREKKESFPLTVTSAQKNPTAFYLCASSIRADEQFFGPGTRLTVL.